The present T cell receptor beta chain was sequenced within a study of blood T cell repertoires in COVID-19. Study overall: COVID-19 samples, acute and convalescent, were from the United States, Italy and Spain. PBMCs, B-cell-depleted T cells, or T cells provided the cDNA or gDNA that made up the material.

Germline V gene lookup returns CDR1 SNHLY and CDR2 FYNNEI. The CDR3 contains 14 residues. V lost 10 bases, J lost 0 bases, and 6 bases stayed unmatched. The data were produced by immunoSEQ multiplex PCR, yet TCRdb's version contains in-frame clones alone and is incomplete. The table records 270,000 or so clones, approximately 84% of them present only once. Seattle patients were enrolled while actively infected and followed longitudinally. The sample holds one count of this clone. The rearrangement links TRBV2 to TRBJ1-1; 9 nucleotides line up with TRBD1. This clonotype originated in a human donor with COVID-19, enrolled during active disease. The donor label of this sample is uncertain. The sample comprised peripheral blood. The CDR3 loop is CATGGTGMNTEAFF. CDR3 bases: TGTGCCACCGGCGGGACAGGGATGAACACTGAAGCTTTCTTT.